The T cell receptor (beta chain) under discussion was sequenced for a study of T cell repertoires in cytomegalovirus infection. The study, taken as a whole, reports: It was HLA-C-restricted CMV-specific TCR beta clonotypes that dominated the response ex vivo.

This clonotype was detected many times. Antigen: not known. TCRdb passed the reads through MiXCR, listing each CDR3 protein once. The data hold about 300,000 distinct CDR3 sequences, with around 10% observed a single time. Material: PBMCs. The receptor was isolated from a human donor in good health (CMV status not recorded). Some clones in this sample may be carry-over from other donors' samples.

In DNA, the CDR3 is TGTGCCAGCAGTTCAGGGGGTTTCACTGAAGCTTTCTTT. Its protein product is CASSSGGFTEAFF. This chain joins TRBV6-2 or TRBV6-3 and TRBJ1-1; 7 bases agree with TRBD1. Germline CDR1 and CDR2: MNHEY and SVGEGT. V dropped 4 bases and J dropped 4; count of bases not matched to a gene: 3. There are 13 residues in the CDR3.